Presented here are 25 T cell receptor beta chains from one specimen sequenced in a study of blood T cell repertoires in COVID-19. The data were produced by immunoSEQ multiplex PCR, yet TCRdb's version contains in-frame clones alone and is incomplete. The sample consists of just under 95,000 clones, about 80% of them appearing once. The specimen sequenced was peripheral blood. These receptors were taken from a human donor in a cohort sampled during active COVID-19.

V usage is TRBV3-1 (or the pseudogene TRBV3-2) and J usage is TRBJ2-7; 7 nucleotides line up with TRBD1. Looked up from germline, CDR1 is LGHDT and CDR2 is YNNKEL (reference sequence). V lost 4 bases, J lost 1 base, and 10 bases stayed unmatched. The CDR3 contains 16 residues. CDR3: CASSPLGTEISYEQYF. The DNA for the CDR3 is TGTGCCAGCAGCCCTTTAGGGACAGAGATTTCCTACGAGCAGTACTTC.

This clone turned up a few times. The V call is TRBV7-2, the J call TRBJ2-7, with 8 bases identical to TRBD1. Looked up from germline, CDR1 is SGHTA and CDR2 is FQGNSA. With 1 base clipped from V and 3 bases from J, the junction kept 5 bases outside the gene matches. The CDR3 has 15 amino acids. Here the CDR3 reads CASSLGGTGIYEQYF. Here the CDR3 DNA reads TGTGCCAGCAGCTTAGGCGGGACAGGAATCTACGAGCAGTACTTC. Combining the CDR3 with reference TRBV7-2 and TRBJ2-7 gives the whole variable domain GAGVSQSPSNKVTEKGKDVELRCDPISGHTALYWYRQSLGQGLEFLIYFQGNSAPDKSGLPSDRFSAERTGGSVSTLTIQRTQQEDSAVYLCASSLGGTGIYEQYFGPGTRLTVT.

V is TRBV6-5 and J is TRBJ1-1, with 7 bases aligning to TRBD1. The CDR3 consists of 13 residues. CDR1 MNHEY and CDR2 SVGAGI come from the germline V gene. Trimming removed 7 bases from V and 8 bases from J; junction bases left unmatched: 10. The CDR3 spells CASTRGQAPEAFF. For the CDR3, the DNA is TGTGCCAGCACACGAGGACAGGCGCCAGAAGCTTTCTTT.

The J gene is TRBJ2-7, the V gene TRBV28, with 7 positions matching TRBD2. This CDR3 region has 15 residues. J gave up 2 bases and V 3 bases, and 7 bases lay outside the gene matches. Germline V gene sequence: CDR1 MDHEN, CDR2 SYDVKM. This chain's CDR3 is CASSFSAGVPYEQYF. CDR3 sequence (DNA): TGTGCCAGCAGTTTCTCCGCGGGAGTACCCTACGAGCAGTACTTC.

The chain carries TRBV27 and TRBJ1-2; 7 bases are a match to TRBD1. Germline V lookup: CDR1 MNHEY, CDR2 SMNVEV (reference sequence). J lost 7 bases, V lost 2 bases, and 10 bases had no gene match. The CDR3 has 15 amino acids. CDR3 bases: TGTGCCAGCAGTTTACCCACACAGGGGCGCACTGGCTACACCTTC. Protein sequence: CASSLPTQGRTGYTF.

J is TRBJ2-7 and V is TRBV18; 7 bases map to TRBD1. The ends lost 3 bases at V and 3 bases at J; junction bases unmatched: 5. Germline-derived CDR1 and CDR2 are KGHSH and LQKENI. The CDR3 consists of 14 residues. CDR3 DNA sequence: TGTGCCAGCTCACCGAAATGGGACAGCTACGAGCAGTACTTC. Translation: CASSPKWDSYEQYF.

The J gene is TRBJ2-5, the V gene TRBV5-4; possible D gene TRBD2, 6 bases. Germline V gene lookup returns CDR1 SGHNT and CDR2 YYREEE (reference sequence). The CDR3 runs 16 residues. Trimming removed 0 bases from V and 2 bases from J, with 14 bases in between. The DNA for the CDR3 is TGTGCCAGCAGCTTGGAGACCTTGGCGGGGCAAGAGACCCAGTACTTC. Protein product: CASSLETLAGQETQYF. The complete variable domain, with remaining parts taken from reference TRBV5-4 and TRBJ2-5, reads ETGVTQSPTHLIKTRGQQVTLRCSSQSGHNTVSWYQQALGQGPQFIFQYYREEENGRGNFPPRFSGLQFPNYSSELNVNALELDDSALYLCASSLETLAGQETQYFGPGTRLLVL.

The CDR3 DNA sequence: TGTGCCACCGAGAAAGGGGCAGGACCTTTCTTC. Its protein product is CATEKGAGPFF. V is TRBV24-1 and J is TRBJ2-1; D might be TRBD1 (5 bases). V dropped 9 bases and J dropped 16 bases, with 18 bases sitting between them. CDR3 length equals 11 residues. Germline V CDR1 and CDR2: KGHDR, SFDVKD.

The chain has TRBV25-1 and TRBJ2-7, with TRBD1 matching 10 bases. The CDR3 runs 11 residues. The ends lost 11 bases at V and 4 bases at J; junction bases unmatched: 2. The germline V gene encodes CDR1 MGHDK and CDR2 SYGVNS. CDR3 amino acids: CAGGQGYEQYF. As DNA, the CDR3 is TGTGCCGGGGGACAGGGGTACGAGCAGTACTTC.

V and J are TRBV10-2 and TRBJ2-5, with 9 bases fitting TRBD2. V was pared by 7 bases and J by 3 bases, with 6 bases of the junction left unmatched. The germline V gene encodes CDR1 WSHSY and CDR2 SAAADI. This CDR3 is 14 amino acids long. The CDR3 DNA follows: TGCGCCAGCAAGCGGGAGGAGGGGAAAGAGACCCAGTACTTC. It specifies CASKREEGKETQYF.

The chain uses TRBV18 and TRBJ1-1; no firm D call. Trimming took 7 bases from V and 0 from J, leaving 12 bases between them. This CDR3 region has 14 residues. Looked up from germline, CDR1 is KGHSH and CDR2 is LQKENI. The CDR3 coding sequence is TGTGCCAGCTACCCGAGGGAATTGAACACTGAAGCTTTCTTT. It yields the protein CASYPRELNTEAFF.

The V call is TRBV5-1, the J call TRBJ1-6, with no clear D. Trimming removed 4 bases at V and 7 bases at J, with 30 bases between. The CDR3 is 20 residues long. CDR1 SGHRS and CDR2 YFSETQ come from the germline V gene. CDR3 in DNA: TGCGCCAGCAGCCCCCCGGCCACCTTACACTTACCTGGGGAGAATTCACCCCTCCACTTT. Its protein product is CASSPPATLHLPGENSPLHF.

V and J are TRBV28 and TRBJ2-7; D unresolved. Germline V gives CDR1 MDHEN, CDR2 SYDVKM. The CDR3 has 13 amino acids. V lost 8 bases and J lost 3, with 14 bases in between. CDR3 bases: TGTGCCAGCCGAGGAGTCAGCCTCTACGAGCAGTACTTC. Its translation: CASRGVSLYEQYF.

The chain couples TRBV7-6 to TRBJ2-1; TRBD2 aligns across 7 bases. Germline CDR1 SGHVS, CDR2 FNYEAQ. After removal of 1 base from V and 0 bases from J, the junction contained 3 bases not matched to a gene. The CDR3 is made up of 16 amino acids. The CDR3 DNA reads TGTGCCAGCAGCTTAGAACTAGCGAGCTCCTACAATGAGCAGTTCTTC. It encodes CASSLELASSYNEQFF.

The chain links TRBV7-9 to TRBJ1-2; D remains unclear. This CDR3 has 14 amino acids. The V end was cut by 1 base, the J end by 3 bases, with 9 bases between. Germline-derived CDR1 and CDR2 are SEHNR and FQNEAQ (reference sequence). CDR3 residues: CASSLVQEHYGYTF. The CDR3 DNA follows: TGTGCCAGCAGCTTAGTCCAAGAGCACTATGGCTACACCTTC.

The rearrangement uses TRBV5-1 and TRBJ1-1; the match to TRBD1 covers 12 bases. Trimming cost V 0 bases and J 5 bases; bases outside gene matches: 8. Germline V gives CDR1 SGHRS, CDR2 YFSETQ. The CDR3 has 17 residues. The CDR3 coding sequence is TGCGCCAGCAGCTTGGCGGGGACAGGGGGCATTCGGACTGAAGCTTTCTTT. It specifies CASSLAGTGGIRTEAFF.

The chain carries TRBV7-9 and TRBJ2-1; the match to TRBD1 covers 10 bases. This CDR3 has 19 residues. CDR1 and CDR2 (germline): SEHNR, FQNEAQ (reference sequence). Losses at the gene ends were 6 bases for V and 2 bases for J; bases not matched to a gene: 16. CDR3 coding DNA: TGTGCCAGCAGTTCCCGGGACAGGGGTAGGGTAGCGGCCTACAATGAGCAGTTCTTC. As protein: CASSSRDRGRVAAYNEQFF.

V usage is TRBV2 and J usage is TRBJ1-5; D is unresolved. The germline gives CDR1 SNHLY, CDR2 FYNNEI. The length of the CDR3 is 14 residues. Trimming removed 2 bases from V and 6 bases from J, with 11 bases in between. CDR3 sequence: CASSESDAVQPQHF. The CDR3 region has the DNA TGTGCCAGCAGTGAATCAGATGCGGTTCAGCCCCAGCATTTT.

V is TRBV7-9 and J is TRBJ2-5; TRBD2 is a possible D gene (6 bases). The germline V and J ends were trimmed by 2 bases and 5 bases, with 18 bases remaining between them. The CDR3 is 16 residues long. CDR1 is SEHNR, CDR2 FQNEAQ, per germline (reference sequence). The CDR3 region has the DNA TGTGCCAGCAGCTTATCGGCGGGACCCGTTTCCGAGACCCAGTACTTC. It encodes CASSLSAGPVSETQYF.

The CDR3 DNA follows: TGCAGCGTGCAGGATAGCGGGATCACCTACGAGCAGTACTTC. This gives the protein CSVQDSGITYEQYF. The rearrangement uses TRBV29-1 and TRBJ2-7; 8 nucleotides match TRBD2. The V gene end was trimmed by 6 bases and the J gene end by 2 bases; junction bases not matched to a gene: 9. This CDR3 spans 14 amino acids. Germline loops: CDR1 SQVTM, CDR2 ANQGSEA.

J is TRBJ2-3 and V is TRBV18, with a weak D call TRBD1 (5 bases). V lost 4 bases to trimming and J lost 1 base, with 6 bases between them. Germline lookup yields CDR1 KGHSH and CDR2 LQKENI. There are 13 residues in the CDR3. Here the CDR3 reads CASSLGGTDTQYF. The CDR3 region has the DNA TGTGCCAGCTCACTAGGGGGCACAGATACGCAGTATTTT.

The V call is TRBV6-6, the J call TRBJ1-5; D gene ambiguous. The CDR3 loop spans 14 amino acids. Trimming removed 1 base at V and 2 bases at J, with 6 bases between. CDR1 is MNHNY, CDR2 SVGAGI, per germline (reference sequence). This chain's CDR3 is CASSYFQGNQPQHF. DNA for the CDR3: TGTGCCAGCAGTTACTTCCAGGGCAATCAGCCCCAGCATTTT.

J is TRBJ2-7 and V is TRBV11-2; 11 bases are shared with TRBD1. The length of the CDR3 is 18 residues. The junction had 12 bases not matched to a gene; V was cut back by 5 bases and J by 0 bases. Germline values: CDR1 SGHAT, CDR2 FQNNGV. CDR3 nucleotides: TGTGCCAGCAGCATACGGACAGGGGGCGCAGGGAGCTCCTACGAGCAGTACTTC. Its protein product is CASSIRTGGAGSSYEQYF.

The rearrangement uses TRBV27 and TRBJ1-5, with a possible D match to TRBD1 (5 bases). The CDR3 extends over 15 amino acids. Germline V lookup: CDR1 MNHEY, CDR2 SMNVEV (reference sequence). Trimming stripped 6 bases from V and 0 bases from J, with 12 bases between. The CDR3, as DNA: TGTGCCAGCAGACCGGGACTGATTAGCAATCAGCCCCAGCATTTT. Translated, it gives CASRPGLISNQPQHF.

The chain combines TRBV5-6 with TRBJ2-5, with TRBD2 identical over 11 bases. Germline V lookup: CDR1 SGHDT, CDR2 YYEEEE. With V trimmed by 5 bases and J by 1 base, 7 bases remained unmatched. The CDR3 has 16 amino acids. The CDR3 region is CASSLLGTSGQETQYF. Here the CDR3 DNA reads TGTGCCAGCAGTTTGCTTGGGACTAGCGGCCAAGAGACCCAGTACTTC.